The next 8 T cell receptor beta chains were all read from a single sample in a study of identical twins. TCRdb analysed the 5' RACE reads with MiXCR anew, one entry per CDR3 protein. Of about 530,000 distinct CDR3 sequences listed, around 15% are singletons. These data also featured in a second study, about yellow fever vaccine responses in identical twins.

The sequencing sample was made of CD4+ T cells sorted from blood. Receptors originate from a woman aged 18-30 years in good health.

The rearrangement uses TRBV5-1 and TRBJ1-4, with 7 nucleotides matching TRBD1. V lost 0 bases to trimming and J lost 5 bases; unmatched junction nucleotides: 7. In germline, CDR1 is SGHRS, CDR2 YFSETQ. This CDR3 contains 16 residues. In DNA, the CDR3 is TGCGCCAGCAGCTTGGGACAGGGAGTAAGGAATGAAAAACTGTTTTTT. Protein sequence: CASSLGQGVRNEKLFF.

Only a few counts were recorded for this clonotype. V and J are TRBV5-1 and TRBJ2-5; D unresolved. V lost 2 bases to trimming and J lost 2 bases, with 13 bases between them. Germline lookup yields CDR1 SGHRS and CDR2 YFSETQ. The CDR3 is 15 residues long. CDR3: CASSLLSPRQETQYF. The CDR3, as DNA: TGCGCCAGCAGCTTACTATCCCCCCGTCAAGAGACCCAGTACTTC.

This clonotype has more than one count but fewer than ten. The chain is built from TRBV2 and TRBJ2-1, with 12 nucleotides matching TRBD2. CDR3 length equals 18 residues. Germline-derived CDR1 and CDR2 are SNHLY and FYNNEI. J lost 4 bases, V lost 3 bases, and 10 bases had no gene match. This CDR3 reads CASSDLVWGTSGYNEQFF. CDR3 sequence (DNA): TGTGCCAGCAGTGACTTAGTTTGGGGGACTAGCGGGTACAATGAGCAGTTCTTC.

This clonotype was found a few times. The chain recombines TRBV27 with TRBJ1-1, with 7 bases that match TRBD1. This CDR3 has 14 residues. With 3 bases clipped from V and 6 bases from J, the junction kept 7 bases outside the gene matches. Germline V gene data show CDR1 as MNHEY and CDR2 as SMNVEV (reference sequence). CDR3: CASSLRQGLAEAFF. The CDR3 DNA is TGTGCCAGCAGTTTGAGACAGGGACTCGCTGAAGCTTTCTTT.

This clonotype was seen a handful of times. The chain joins TRBV12-3 or TRBV12-4 to TRBJ2-3; the match to TRBD2 covers 8 bases. The ends lost 4 bases at V and 2 bases at J; junction bases unmatched: 8. The CDR3 is 16 residues long. CDR3 bases: TGTGCCAGCAGTTGTTATGAGCGGGAGAACACAGATACGCAGTATTTT. Translating gives CASSCYERENTDTQYF.

This clonotype was seen only a few times. The rearrangement links TRBV5-1 to TRBJ2-3, with 8 bases identical to TRBD2. Per germline, CDR1 SGHRS and CDR2 YFSETQ. Trimming at V came to 2 bases and at J to 0 bases, leaving 5 bases not matched to a gene. CDR3 length: 16 residues. CDR3 loop: CASSFTRTSSTDTQYF. In DNA, the CDR3 is TGCGCCAGCAGCTTCACCCGGACTAGCAGCACAGATACGCAGTATTTT.

The V gene is TRBV12-3 or TRBV12-4, the J gene TRBJ2-5, with 10 nucleotides matching TRBD2. This CDR3 has 17 residues. With V trimmed by 1 base and J by 4 bases, 9 bases remained unmatched. CDR3 DNA sequence: TGTGCCAGCAGTTTAGGGAACCTAGCGGGGGAGAGAGAGACCCAGTACTTC. Translating gives CASSLGNLAGERETQYF.

This clonotype was observed at least ten times. The V call is TRBV7-3, the J call TRBJ2-3; D gene ambiguous. Germline CDR1 SGHTA, CDR2 FQGTGA. The germline V and J ends were trimmed by 1 base and 5 bases, with 7 bases remaining between them. The CDR3 consists of 13 residues. For the CDR3, the DNA is TGTGCCAGCAGCTTAAACGAATTAGATACGCAGTATTTT. This encodes CASSLNELDTQYF.